Sequencing of this TCR beta chain was carried out in a study of T-cell reconstitution after alpha-beta-depleted transplantation in children. General study results and limits: Reportedly, only several hundred clones from non-depleted graft cells drove alpha-beta T-cell counts at about two months. One year after transplant, T-cell counts and diversity came mostly from newly produced T cells. Surviving thymic progenitors and recipient T cells were the source of high TCRbeta diversity at day 60 in some patients.

The CDR3 has 18 residues. Germline V CDR1 and CDR2: LGHNA, YNFKEQ. Trimming stripped 0 bases from V and 3 bases from J, with 21 bases between. Library preparation (for TCRbeta) was performed with unique molecular identifiers. MiXCR was run by TCRdb on the PCR reads, yielding one entry per CDR3 protein. The sample contains 32,000 or so distinct CDR3 sequences, around 7% of which appear only once. For this clonotype: The antigen remains undetermined.

The rearrangement links TRBV4-2 to TRBJ2-7; no clear D gene. The sample here was peripheral blood, taken 60 days after TCRalphabeta/CD19-depleted stem cell transplant. This TCR was sampled from a child younger than two who had a stem cell transplant for acute myeloid leukemia, so the T cells may come from the graft donor. CDR3 loop: CASSQDSSGASPSYEQYF. The CDR3 region has the DNA TGTGCCAGCAGCCAAGATTCGAGTGGTGCAAGCCCCAGCTACGAGCAGTACTTC.